The 6 T cell receptor beta chains below were found in one sample sequenced in a study of beta chain features in type 1 diabetes. Notes on the study in general: Within each of all four CD4+ subsets, Type 1 diabetes patients had TCRB CDR3s that were moderately but significantly shorter.

What was sequenced were expressed TCRB transcripts, since all of the isolated RNA had been reverse transcribed. Generated by immunoSEQ multiplex PCR, the TCRdb table keeps only in-frame clones and is missing some. The sample yields roughly 260,000 clones, about a fifth seen once. These TCRs are of unknown antigen specificity. The specimen was naive CD4+ T cells from blood. The origin of the receptors is a woman between 40 and 55 years old with type 1 diabetes.

This chain joins TRBV25-1 and TRBJ1-6; the D gene is possibly TRBD1 (6 bases). The CDR3 is made up of 14 amino acids. Germline assignment: CDR1 MGHDK and CDR2 SYGVNS. Trimming left V 5 bases short and J 7 bases short, with 12 bases between. CDR3 residues: CASSNTGRNSPLHF. In nucleotides, the CDR3 is TGTGCCAGCAGTAACACAGGGAGAAATTCACCCCTCCACTTT.

The chain recombines TRBV2 with TRBJ2-2, with D unclear. Looked up from germline, CDR1 is SNHLY and CDR2 is FYNNEI. This CDR3 is 16 amino acids long. Deletions cut 3 bases from V and 2 bases from J, with 13 bases between. The CDR3 region is CASSDNSPANTGELFF. Written as DNA, the CDR3 is TGTGCCAGCAGTGATAACAGTCCCGCCAACACCGGGGAGCTGTTTTTT.

The V gene is TRBV30, the J gene TRBJ1-4; D gene uncertain. The CDR3 runs 14 residues. Between the trimmed V and J ends, which lost 2 bases and 9 bases, there was a span of 16 bases. Germline V CDR1 and CDR2: GTSNPN, SVGIG (reference sequence). The CDR3 loop reads CAWSPPNRVKKLFF. The CDR3 DNA reads as TGTGCCTGGAGTCCTCCGAATCGGGTGAAAAAACTGTTTTTT.

The chain joins TRBV9 to TRBJ1-2; the D is unclear. V was shortened by 3 bases and J by 2 bases, with 17 bases between the two germline ends. The CDR3 extends over 16 amino acids. Germline V gene data show CDR1 as SGDLS and CDR2 as YYNGEE. CDR3 residues: CASSGGGQRINYGYTF. DNA for the CDR3: TGTGCCAGCAGCGGAGGCGGTCAGAGGATAAACTATGGCTACACCTTC.

This chain links TRBV9 with TRBJ1-2; 7 nucleotides match TRBD1. Losses at the gene ends were 1 base for V and 4 bases for J; bases not matched to a gene: 10. This CDR3 has 16 residues. Looked up from germline, CDR1 is SGDLS and CDR2 is YYNGEE. The CDR3 loop is CASSVSGTAIFYGYTF. CDR3 bases: TGTGCCAGCAGCGTATCCGGGACAGCTATCTTCTATGGCTACACCTTC.

This clone appeared a single time. J is TRBJ1-2 and V is TRBV2, with 10 nucleotides matching TRBD1. With 8 bases clipped from V and 7 bases from J, the junction kept 4 bases outside the gene matches. From germline, CDR1 is SNHLY and CDR2 FYNNEI. The CDR3 covers 12 residues. CDR3 region: CASVRDRGGYTF. For the CDR3, the DNA is TGTGCCAGCGTTAGGGACAGGGGTGGCTACACCTTC.